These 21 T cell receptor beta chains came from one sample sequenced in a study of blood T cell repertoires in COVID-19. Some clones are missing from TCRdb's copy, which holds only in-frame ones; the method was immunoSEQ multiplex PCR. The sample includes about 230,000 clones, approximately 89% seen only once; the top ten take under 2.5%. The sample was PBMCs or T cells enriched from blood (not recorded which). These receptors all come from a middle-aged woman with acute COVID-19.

CDR3 amino acids: CAWSSTGVVDIQYF. CDR3 nucleotide sequence: TGTGCCTGGAGTAGTACAGGGGTAGTAGACATTCAGTACTTC. This chain connects TRBV30 to TRBJ2-4; 7 nucleotides agree with TRBD1. The CDR3 length is 14 residues. Germline lookup yields CDR1 GTSNPN and CDR2 SVGIG (reference sequence). After removal of 2 bases from V and 8 bases from J, the junction contained 9 bases not matched to a gene.

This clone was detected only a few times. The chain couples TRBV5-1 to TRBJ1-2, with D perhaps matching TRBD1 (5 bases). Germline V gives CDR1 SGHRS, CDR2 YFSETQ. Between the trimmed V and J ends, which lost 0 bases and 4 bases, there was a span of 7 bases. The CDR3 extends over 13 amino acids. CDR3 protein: CASSLEGAYGYTF. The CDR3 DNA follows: TGCGCCAGCAGCTTGGAAGGGGCCTATGGCTACACCTTC.

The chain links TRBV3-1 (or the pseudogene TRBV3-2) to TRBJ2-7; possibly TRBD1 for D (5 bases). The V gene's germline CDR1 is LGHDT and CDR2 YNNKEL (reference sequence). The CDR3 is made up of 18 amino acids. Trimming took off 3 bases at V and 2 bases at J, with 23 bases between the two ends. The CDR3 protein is CASSHILHKGNGPYEQYV. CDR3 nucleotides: TGTGCCAGCAGCCATATCCTCCACAAGGGGAATGGTCCCTACGAGCAGTACGTC.

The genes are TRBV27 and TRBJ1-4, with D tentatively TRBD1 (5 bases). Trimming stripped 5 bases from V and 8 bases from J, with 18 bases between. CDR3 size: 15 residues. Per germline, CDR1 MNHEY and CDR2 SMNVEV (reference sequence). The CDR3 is CASSTRGREKEKLFF. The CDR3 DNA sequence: TGTGCCAGCAGTACCCGGGGGAGGGAAAAGGAAAAACTGTTTTTT.

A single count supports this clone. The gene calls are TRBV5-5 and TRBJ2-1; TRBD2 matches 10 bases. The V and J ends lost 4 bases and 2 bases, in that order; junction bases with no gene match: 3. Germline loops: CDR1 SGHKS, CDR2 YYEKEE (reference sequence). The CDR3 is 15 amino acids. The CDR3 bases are TGTGCCAGCAGCGTAACTAGCGGGGCCTACAATGAGCAGTTCTTC. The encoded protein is CASSVTSGAYNEQFF.

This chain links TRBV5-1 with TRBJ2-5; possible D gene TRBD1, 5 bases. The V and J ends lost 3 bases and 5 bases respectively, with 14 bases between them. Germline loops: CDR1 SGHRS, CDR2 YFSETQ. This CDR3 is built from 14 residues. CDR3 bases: TGCGCCAGCAGCTCCGGCAGGGCGTGGGAGACCCAGTACTTC. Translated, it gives CASSSGRAWETQYF.

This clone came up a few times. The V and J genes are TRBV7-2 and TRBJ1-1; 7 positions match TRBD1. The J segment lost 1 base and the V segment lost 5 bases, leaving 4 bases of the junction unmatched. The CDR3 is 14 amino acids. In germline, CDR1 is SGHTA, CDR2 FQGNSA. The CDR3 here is CASSPDRRNTEAFF. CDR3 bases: TGTGCCAGCAGCCCGGACAGGAGGAACACTGAAGCTTTCTTT.

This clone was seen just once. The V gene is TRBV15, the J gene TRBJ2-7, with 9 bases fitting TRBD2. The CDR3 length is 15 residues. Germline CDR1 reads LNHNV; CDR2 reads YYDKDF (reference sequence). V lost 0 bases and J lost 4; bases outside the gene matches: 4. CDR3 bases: TGTGCCACCAGCAGAGATCCGGGACTAGCTTACGAGCAGTACTTC. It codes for CATSRDPGLAYEQYF.

CDR3 in DNA: TGCACCGTCGAAACTGACAGGGACACTGAAGCTTTCTTT. Protein product: CTVETDRDTEAFF. The chain is built from TRBV29-1 and TRBJ1-1, with 7 bases fitting TRBD1. The CDR3 length is 13 residues. Germline loops: CDR1 SQVTM, CDR2 ANQGSEA.

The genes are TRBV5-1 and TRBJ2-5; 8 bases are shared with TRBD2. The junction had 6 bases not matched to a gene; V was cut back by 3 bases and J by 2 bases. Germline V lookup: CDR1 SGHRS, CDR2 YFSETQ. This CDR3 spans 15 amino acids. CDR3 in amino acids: CASSSRGGPQETQYF. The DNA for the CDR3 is TGCGCCAGCAGCTCCCGCGGGGGGCCGCAAGAGACCCAGTACTTC. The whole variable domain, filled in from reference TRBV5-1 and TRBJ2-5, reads KAGVTQTPRYLIKTRGQQVTLSCSPISGHRSVSWYQQTPGQGLQFLFEYFSETQRNKGNFPGRFSGRQFSNSRSEMNVSTLELGDSALYLCASSSRGGPQETQYFGPGTRLLVL.

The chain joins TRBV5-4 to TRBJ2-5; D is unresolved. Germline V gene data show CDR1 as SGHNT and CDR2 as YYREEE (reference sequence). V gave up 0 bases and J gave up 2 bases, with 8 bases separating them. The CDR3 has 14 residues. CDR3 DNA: TGTGCCAGCAGCTTGGGGCAGCGACAAGAGACCCAGTACTTC. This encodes CASSLGQRQETQYF.

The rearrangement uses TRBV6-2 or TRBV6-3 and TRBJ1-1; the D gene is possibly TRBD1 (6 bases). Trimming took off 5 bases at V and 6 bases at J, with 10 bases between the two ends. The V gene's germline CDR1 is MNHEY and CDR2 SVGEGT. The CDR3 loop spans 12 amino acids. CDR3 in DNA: TGTGCCAGCAGTCTCGACAGGTCTGAAGCTTTCTTT. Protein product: CASSLDRSEAFF.

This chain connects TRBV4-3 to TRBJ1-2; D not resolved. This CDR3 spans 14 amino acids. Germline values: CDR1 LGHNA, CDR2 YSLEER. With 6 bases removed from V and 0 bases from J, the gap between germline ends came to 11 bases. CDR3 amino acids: CASSIGRANYGYTF. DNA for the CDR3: TGCGCCAGCAGTATAGGGAGAGCTAACTATGGCTACACCTTC.

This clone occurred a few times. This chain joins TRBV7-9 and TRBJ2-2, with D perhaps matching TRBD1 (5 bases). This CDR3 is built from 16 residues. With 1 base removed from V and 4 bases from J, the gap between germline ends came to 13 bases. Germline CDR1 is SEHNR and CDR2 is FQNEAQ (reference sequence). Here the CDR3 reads CASSLDAAGRTGELFF. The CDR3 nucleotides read TGTGCCAGCAGCTTAGATGCGGCAGGGCGCACCGGGGAGCTGTTTTTT.

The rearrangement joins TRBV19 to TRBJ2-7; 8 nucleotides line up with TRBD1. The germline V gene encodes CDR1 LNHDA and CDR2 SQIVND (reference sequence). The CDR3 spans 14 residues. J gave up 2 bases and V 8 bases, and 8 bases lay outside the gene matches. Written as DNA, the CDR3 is TGTGCCAGTCGAGACAGGGGCCCTACCTACGAGCAGTACTTC. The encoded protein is CASRDRGPTYEQYF.

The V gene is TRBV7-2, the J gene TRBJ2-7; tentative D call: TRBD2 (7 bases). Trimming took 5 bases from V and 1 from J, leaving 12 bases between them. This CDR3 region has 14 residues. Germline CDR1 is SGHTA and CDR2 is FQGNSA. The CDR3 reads CASSVRGGSYEQYF. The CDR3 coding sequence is TGTGCCAGCAGCGTTAGGGGGGGGTCCTACGAGCAGTACTTC.

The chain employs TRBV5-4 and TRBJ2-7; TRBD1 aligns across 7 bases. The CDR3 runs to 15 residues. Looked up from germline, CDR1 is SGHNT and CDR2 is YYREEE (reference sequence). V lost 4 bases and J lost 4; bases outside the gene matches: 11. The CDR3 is CASSLQGTGFYEQYF. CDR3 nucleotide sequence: TGTGCCAGCAGCCTACAGGGGACGGGGTTTTACGAGCAGTACTTC.

This chain's CDR3 is CASSPGRTGGFEAFF. The CDR3 DNA is TGTGCCAGCAGCCCCGGGAGGACAGGGGGGTTTGAAGCTTTCTTT. This chain uses TRBV6-5 with TRBJ1-1; 10 bases agree with TRBD1. Per the germline V gene, CDR1 is MNHEY and CDR2 is SVGAGI. With V trimmed by 6 bases and J by 7 bases, 11 bases remained unmatched. The CDR3 runs 15 residues.

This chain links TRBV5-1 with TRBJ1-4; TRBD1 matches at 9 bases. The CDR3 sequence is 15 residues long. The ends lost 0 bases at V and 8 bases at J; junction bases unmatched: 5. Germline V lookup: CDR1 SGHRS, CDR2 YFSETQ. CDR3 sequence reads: CASSLAGQGGEKLFF. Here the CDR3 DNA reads TGCGCCAGCAGCTTGGCGGGACAGGGAGGCGAAAAACTGTTTTTT.

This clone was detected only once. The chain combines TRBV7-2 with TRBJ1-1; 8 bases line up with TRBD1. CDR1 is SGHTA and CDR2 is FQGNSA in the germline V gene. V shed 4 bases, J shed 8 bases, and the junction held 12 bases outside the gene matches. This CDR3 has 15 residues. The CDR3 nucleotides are TGTGCCAGCAGCTACCTGGGACAGGCTTCAGGAGAAGCTTTCTTT. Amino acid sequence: CASSYLGQASGEAFF.

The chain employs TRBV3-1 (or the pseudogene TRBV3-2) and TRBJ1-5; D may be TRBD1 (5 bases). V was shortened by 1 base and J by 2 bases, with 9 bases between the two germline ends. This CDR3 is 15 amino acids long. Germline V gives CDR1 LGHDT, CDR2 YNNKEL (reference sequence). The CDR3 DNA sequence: TGTGCCAGCAGCCAAGGGGACTCTGGCAATCAGCCCCAGCATTTT. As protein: CASSQGDSGNQPQHF.